This T cell receptor beta chain stems from a study of shared T cell receptors in the human thymus. Measured with immunoSEQ multiplex PCR; TCRdb has only the in-frame clones, and not every one. The sample lists roughly 700,000 clones, around 89% seen once, with 0.008% to 0.011% in the top ten. The sample was also reused in another study, on human thymus T cells.

The material sequenced was thymocytes. The sequence came from a boy in the first two years of life with a congenital heart defect.

The CDR3 is CASSANNPRDLRYNEQFF. The CDR3 nucleotides are TGTGCCAGCAGTGCCAACAATCCCCGGGACTTAAGATACAATGAGCAGTTCTTC. The chain has TRBV25-1 and TRBJ2-1, with D tentatively TRBD2 (6 bases). CDR1 and CDR2 (germline): MGHDK, SYGVNS. V was clipped by 4 bases and J by 4 bases, with 23 bases between them. The CDR3 runs 18 residues.